The table lists the clone carrying this T cell receptor (beta chain) with a count of one. The target antigen is unknown. The method was immunoSEQ multiplex PCR; TCRdb's version includes in-frame clones alone and lacks a portion of them. The repertoire has 450,000 to 550,000 clones, roughly nine tenths of them found once; the top ten carry approximately 2.5%. The data were obtained in a study of Ad26.COV2.S vaccination and SARS-CoV-2 variants. Overall study results and limits: Estimates derived from TCR breadth and depth analyses may have underestimated total T cell responses.

V shed 4 bases, J shed 2 bases, and the junction held 10 bases outside the gene matches. The CDR3 has 17 residues. The germline CDR1 and CDR2 sequences are LGHNA and YSLEER. Noted treatment: around 19 received Ad26.COV2.S at low or high dose, single or two shots; 5 received placebo; per-sample allocation not given. It was on day 63 after the first vaccine or placebo injection that samples were taken. The clonotype originates from a person between 18 and 65 years old who received the Ad26.COV2.S COVID-19 vaccine or a placebo. The material sequenced was peripheral blood, taken in a trial of Ad26.COV2.S vaccine versus placebo. The V and J genes are TRBV4-3 and TRBJ2-1; 8 bases match TRBD2. CDR3: CASSRGVAGNPYNEQFF. The CDR3 DNA is TGCGCCAGCAGCCGGGGAGTAGCGGGAAACCCCTACAATGAGCAGTTCTTC.